Sequencing of this T cell receptor (beta chain) was carried out in a study of persistence of HIV-infected CD4 T cells. Study information: Suppressive ART had lasted a median of around 8 years.

Study observations and caveats: CMV- and Gag-responding cells had lower TCRbeta richness than CD3/CD28-responding cells.

The immunoSEQ assay was version 4, run in survey mode. Profiled with immunoSEQ multiplex PCR; TCRdb holds only in-frame clones, not every one. The table records about 64,000 clones, about 81% of them present only once. The trim removed 5 bases at V and 1 base at J, leaving 4 bases unmatched. CDR3 length: 16 residues. Germline loops: CDR1 LNHNV, CDR2 YYDKDF (reference sequence). Overlapping HIV-1 Gag 15-mer peptides at around 1 ug per peptide per mL were used. CD40L/CD69 double-negative CD45RO-high memory CD4+ T cells were collected. Donors had CD4+ T cell counts above 400 cells/uL and were CMV-seropositive. For around 17 hours, CD8-depleted PBMCs received anti-CD28/CD49d costimulation, a CD40-blocking antibody and enfuvirtide. As for this clone: Its specificity is not known.

This chain links TRBV15 with TRBJ2-3; 12 bases match TRBD2. The sample consisted of CD4+ T cells sorted from PBMCs after approximately 19-hour stimulation, taken from a patient who received antiretroviral therapy. This clonotype was sampled from an adult man with HIV who was CMV-seropositive. The CDR3 is CATSGTSGLGTDTQYF. The CDR3 DNA reads as TGTGCCACCAGCGGGACTAGCGGGCTTGGCACAGATACGCAGTATTTT. The full variable domain, rest sourced from reference TRBV15 and TRBJ2-3, is DAMVIQNPRYQVTQFGKPVTLSCSQTLNHNVMYWYQQKSSQAPKLLFHYYDKDFNNEADTPDNFQSRRPNTSFCFLDIRSPGLGDTAMYLCATSGTSGLGTDTQYFGPGTRLTVL.